The 5 T cell receptor beta chains reported below all come from one sample, sequenced in a study of cytomegalovirus exposure and HLA in healthy donors. This PCR relied on a set of 60 Vbeta primers and 13 Jbeta primers. Profiled with immunoSEQ multiplex PCR; TCRdb holds only in-frame clones, not every one. Among 65,000 to 90,000 clones listed, roughly 70% were seen once. Sequencing was carried out using PBMCs. Receptors were obtained from a man between 35 and 55 years old in good health and CMV-seronegative.

The V gene is TRBV11-3, the J gene TRBJ2-3, with 11 bases fitting TRBD2. Unmatched junction bases numbered 14, after V lost 4 bases and J lost 2 bases. Germline CDR1 SGHNT, CDR2 YENEEA. This CDR3 region has 19 residues. As DNA, the CDR3 is TGTGCCAGCAGCTCCCAGCCTAGTACTAGCGGGGGAATCACAGATACGCAGTATTTT. It yields the protein CASSSQPSTSGGITDTQYF.

The chain carries TRBV5-4 and TRBJ2-7, with TRBD1 matching 10 bases. The germline V gene encodes CDR1 SGHNT and CDR2 YYREEE (reference sequence). The CDR3 sequence is 15 residues long. Trimming cost V 0 bases and J 2 bases; bases outside gene matches: 2. The CDR3 sequence is CASSLGQGATYEQYF. As DNA, the CDR3 is TGTGCCAGCAGCTTGGGACAGGGGGCGACCTACGAGCAGTACTTC.

As regards this clone: The junction does not match germline at one end; this may be a read error. V is TRBV7-9 and J is TRBJ2-7; 8 positions agree with TRBD2. The CDR3 is 14 amino acids. In germline, CDR1 is SEHNR, CDR2 FQNEAQ (reference sequence). CDR3 protein: CSSSSGRGSYEQYF. The CDR3 nucleotides read TGTTCCAGCAGTTCCGGGAGGGGCTCCTACGAGCAGTACTTC.

V and J are TRBV18 and TRBJ2-5; 8 nucleotides agree with TRBD2. This CDR3 has 15 residues. Germline lookup yields CDR1 KGHSH and CDR2 LQKENI. The V gene end was trimmed by 6 bases and the J gene end by 5 bases; junction bases not matched to a gene: 11. In DNA form, the CDR3 reads TGTGCCAGCTCGACGGGAGGGATGCCTCAGGAGACCCAGTACTTC. Protein: CASSTGGMPQETQYF.

This clone was counted between two and nine times. J is TRBJ2-5 and V is TRBV6-1; TRBD2 might be the D (6 bases). The germline CDR1 and CDR2 sequences are MNHNS and SASEGT. V was shortened by 0 bases and J by 5 bases, with 10 bases between the two germline ends. The CDR3 consists of 14 residues. CDR3 in DNA: TGTGCCAGCAGTGAAGCGGGGGGATGGGAGACCCAGTACTTC. The encoded protein is CASSEAGGWETQYF.